These T cell receptor beta chains were read from a single sample in a study of blood T cell repertoires in COVID-19. This table comes from immunoSEQ multiplex PCR, and its TCRdb copy is limited to in-frame clones, with some not included. The table has a few hundred thousand clones, roughly 91% seen once. Sequenced material: peripheral blood. Receptors were obtained from a woman aged 30 to 39 with COVID-19, enrolled during active disease. Each CDR3 is given with its conserved first and last residue. The D gene is left open where the match is weak. Some rows have no size entry. The others give once, few or many, or a class for an expanded clone.

TRBV24-1	.	TRBD1	TRBJ1-2	CATSDSRDRRANGYTF	TGTGCCACCAGTGATTCAAGGGACAGGCGGGCCAACGGCTACACCTTC
TRBV7-8	.	.	TRBJ2-7	CASSFGVGGSSYEQYF	TGTGCCAGCAGCTTCGGGGTCGGTGGAAGCTCCTACGAGCAGTACTTC
TRBV7-7	.	TRBD1	TRBJ2-2	CASSSTRTGASTGELFF	TGTGCTAGCAGCTCCACGCGGACAGGGGCTAGCACCGGGGAGCTGTTTTTT
TRBV7-2	.	.	TRBJ2-7	CASSLEHASFDEQYF	TGTGCCAGCAGCCTAGAACACGCCAGTTTTGACGAGCAGTACTTC
TRBV5-1	.	.	TRBJ2-3	CASSLSGQSTDTQYF	TGCGCCAGCAGCTTGTCCGGACAGAGCACAGATACGCAGTATTTT
TRBV5-6	.	.	TRBJ2-3	CASSSWARVGGISWYF	TGTGCCAGCAGCTCCTGGGCGCGGGTAGGGGGAATTAGTTGGTATTTT
TRBV2	.	TRBD1	TRBJ2-5	CASSGDSQETQYF	TGTGCCAGCAGTGGGGACAGTCAAGAGACCCAGTACTTC
TRBV5-1	.	TRBD1	TRBJ1-6	CASSLEPTGEMGTPLHF	TGCGCCAGCAGCTTGGAACCAACAGGGGAGATGGGCACACCCCTCCACTTT
TRBV5-6	few	TRBD1	TRBJ1-6	CASSLGLQGYSPLHF	TGTGCCAGCAGCTTAGGACTACAGGGGTATTCACCCCTCCACTTT
TRBV4-1	few	.	TRBJ1-2	CASSQVNWAPGGYTF	TGCGCCAGCAGCCAAGTTAATTGGGCCCCAGGTGGCTACACCTTC
TRBV19	.	.	TRBJ1-2	CASSIAVNYGYTF	TGTGCCAGTAGTATAGCAGTTAACTATGGCTACACCTTC
TRBV2	.	.	TRBJ1-3	CASGRGRNTIYF	TGTGCCAGCGGGCGGGGGCGAAACACCATATATTTT
TRBV3-1/TRBV3-2	.	TRBD2	TRBJ2-5	CASTRYGGAGETQYF	TGTGCCAGCACTCGGTACGGGGGGGCCGGGGAGACCCAGTACTTC
TRBV12-3/TRBV12-4	.	.	TRBJ2-3	CASRETTDTQYF	TGTGCCAGCAGGGAGACCACAGATACGCAGTATTTT
TRBV18	.	.	TRBJ1-1	CASSPLSMNTEAFF	TGTGCCAGCTCACCACTCAGTATGAACACTGAAGCTTTCTTT
TRBV15	.	TRBD1	TRBJ1-2	CATSRRQGRRYGYTF	TGTGCCACCAGCAGAAGACAGGGGCGACGTTATGGCTACACCTTC
TRBV7-8	.	TRBD1	TRBJ1-2	CASSPRPGTGGFGYGYTF	TGTGCCAGCAGCCCCCGCCCCGGGACAGGGGGATTTGGCTATGGCTACACCTTC
TRBV5-1	.	.	TRBJ1-4	CASSPGYGDSELFF	TGCGCCAGCAGCCCCGGTTACGGCGATAGCGAACTGTTTTTT
TRBV3-1/TRBV3-2	.	TRBD1	TRBJ1-6	CASSSGTGNSPLHF	TGTGCCAGCAGCTCCGGGACAGGGAATTCACCCCTCCACTTT
TRBV5-1	once	.	TRBJ1-2	CASSWTGPGDGYTF	TGCGCCAGCAGCTGGACCGGGCCCGGGGATGGCTACACCTTC
TRBV7-9	.	TRBD2	TRBJ2-5	CASSLDPGLGGETQYF	TGTGCCAGCAGCCTAGACCCAGGGTTGGGAGGGGAGACCCAGTACTTC
TRBV5-4	.	.	TRBJ2-5	CASSDARGIQETQYF	TGTGCCAGCAGCGATGCCCGGGGGATACAAGAGACCCAGTACTTC
TRBV5-5	few	.	TRBJ1-1	CASSSIVGRGEAFF	TGTGCCAGCAGCTCCATAGTTGGCAGGGGTGAAGCTTTCTTT
TRBV12-5	.	TRBD1	TRBJ2-5	CASGFPEDRVPETQYF	TGTGCTAGTGGTTTTCCCGAAGACAGGGTCCCGGAGACCCAGTACTTC
TRBV28	.	TRBD1	TRBJ1-5	CASSSRDRGGYQPQHF	TGTGCCAGCAGTTCCCGGGACAGAGGTGGCTATCAGCCCCAGCATTTT
TRBV7-2	.	.	TRBJ1-3	CASSLMREAGNTIYF	TGTGCCAGCAGTCTAATGCGGGAAGCTGGAAACACCATATATTTT
TRBV28	.	.	TRBJ1-2	CASSFGPISRGYTF	TGTGCCAGCAGTTTTGGTCCTATTTCCCGTGGCTACACCTTC
TRBV6-5	.	.	TRBJ1-6	CASRDTLNSPLHF	TGTGCCAGCAGGGACACTTTAAATTCACCCCTCCACTTT
TRBV5-4	.	.	TRBJ2-3	CASSLATDTQYF	TGTGCCAGCAGCTTAGCCACAGATACGCAGTATTTT
TRBV5-3	.	TRBD2	TRBJ2-7	CARSLARTSGAHEQYF	TGTGCCAGAAGCTTGGCTAGGACTAGCGGGGCTCACGAGCAGTACTTC
TRBV9	.	.	TRBJ1-2	CASSVEQGEVPYGYTF	TGTGCCAGCAGCGTAGAACAGGGCGAAGTCCCGTATGGCTACACCTTC
TRBV9	.	.	TRBJ2-3	CASSVAGGITDTQYF	TGTGCCAGCAGCGTAGCAGGGGGGATCACAGATACGCAGTATTTT
TRBV9	.	TRBD1	TRBJ2-3	CASSPHRDRGTDTQYF	TGTGCCAGCAGCCCTCACCGGGACAGGGGCACAGATACGCAGTATTTT
TRBV12-3/TRBV12-4	.	.	TRBJ1-1	CASSFAGGTEAFF	TGTGCCAGCAGTTTCGCCGGCGGGACTGAAGCTTTCTTT
TRBV7-9	.	TRBD1	TRBJ1-1	CASSLGPETQGPNTEAFF	TGTGCCAGCAGCTTAGGTCCTGAGACACAGGGGCCCAACACTGAAGCTTTCTTT
TRBV19	.	.	TRBJ1-1	CASKLREGNTEAFF	TGTGCCAGTAAGCTCAGGGAGGGGAACACTGAAGCTTTCTTT
TRBV2	.	TRBD1	TRBJ1-2	CASSRDSKYGYTF	TGTGCCAGCAGCCGGGACAGCAAGTATGGCTACACCTTC
TRBV4-2	.	TRBD1	TRBJ1-1	CASSQSTGANTEAFF	TGTGCCAGCAGCCAATCCACAGGGGCGAACACTGAAGCTTTCTTT
TRBV7-9	.	.	TRBJ2-6	CASSLRRSGANVLTF	TGTGCCAGCAGCCTCCGTCGCTCTGGGGCCAACGTCCTGACTTTC
TRBV19	.	.	TRBJ2-3	CASSIENVAGTHDTQYF	TGTGCCAGTAGTATAGAAAACGTAGCCGGGACACATGATACGCAGTATTTT
TRBV15	.	.	TRBJ1-2	CATSRKERGIGGYTF	TGTGCCACCAGCAGGAAAGAGAGGGGGATTGGAGGCTACACCTTC
TRBV4-2	.	.	TRBJ2-2	CASSQEVGQLGELFF	TGTGCCAGCAGCCAAGAGGTCGGACAGTTAGGGGAGCTGTTTTTT
TRBV7-9	.	.	TRBJ1-6	CASSLIPSRYGNSPLHF	TGTGCCAGCAGCTTAATTCCCAGTCGATATGGTAATTCACCCCTCCACTTT
TRBV12-5	.	.	TRBJ2-3	CASGLERGSGGADTQYF	TGTGCTAGTGGTTTGGAACGGGGATCGGGTGGGGCAGATACGCAGTATTTT
TRBV2	.	.	TRBJ1-1	CASRLAGVAVTEAFF	TGTGCCAGCAGGCTAGCGGGGGTAGCGGTCACTGAAGCTTTCTTT
TRBV27	.	.	TRBJ1-1	CASSQNRVHEAFF	TGTGCCAGCAGTCAAAACAGGGTGCATGAAGCTTTCTTT